This TCR beta chain came from a study of immune characterization of retroperitoneal liposarcoma (dated by TCRdb to between 2018 and 2020). This clonotype showed up many times. The antigen it recognizes is unknown. No much larger clonotype is one base removed from it; base qualities were not supplied. In the germline V gene, CDR1 corresponds to SGHNT and CDR2 to YENEEA. The CDR3, from cysteine to phenylalanine, totals 16 residues. The retained sequence is limited to the CDR3, 48 bases, with the frame set at the first base. V lost 1 base and J lost 6 bases; the stretch between them is 16 bases long. Library preparation used PCR. Instrument on record: NextSeq 500. The public sequencing data were trimmed at Q25 with fastp and processed into clonotypes with MiXCR by TCRdb, which kept only in-frame beta chains. Duplicate CDR3 protein sequences are folded into a single record with the most common DNA and genes. The sample table holds around 11,000 distinct CDR3 sequences, of which roughly 22% were seen once. The top ten clones comprise more than 8.5% of the sample.

The rearranged chain carries TRBV11-3 and TRBJ2-1; no D gene can be assigned with confidence. The sequencing input was blood. The clonotype comes from a female donor with retroperitoneal liposarcoma. The CDR3 amino acid sequence is: CASSLVSLETSNEQFF. The sequenced DNA: TGTGCCAGCAGCTTAGTGAGCTTAGAGACAAGCAATGAGCAGTTCTTC.